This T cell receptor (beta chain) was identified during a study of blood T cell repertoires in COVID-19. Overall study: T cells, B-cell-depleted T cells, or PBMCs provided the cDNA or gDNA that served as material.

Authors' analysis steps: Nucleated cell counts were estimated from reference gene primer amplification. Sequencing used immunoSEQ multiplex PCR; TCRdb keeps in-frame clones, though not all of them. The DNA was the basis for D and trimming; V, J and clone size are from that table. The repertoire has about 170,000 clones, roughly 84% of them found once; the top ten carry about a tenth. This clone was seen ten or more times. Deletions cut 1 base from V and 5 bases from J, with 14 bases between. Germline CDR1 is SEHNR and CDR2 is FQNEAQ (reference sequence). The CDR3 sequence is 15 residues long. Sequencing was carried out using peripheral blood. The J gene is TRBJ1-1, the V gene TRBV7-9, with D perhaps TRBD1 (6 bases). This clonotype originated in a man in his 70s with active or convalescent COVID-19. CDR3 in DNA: TGTGCCAGCAGCTTAGTGGGAGGGGGAGAGACTGAAGCTTTCTTT. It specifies CASSLVGGGETEAFF. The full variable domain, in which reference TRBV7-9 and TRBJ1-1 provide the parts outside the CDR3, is DTGVSQNPRHKITKRGQNVTFRCDPISEHNRLYWYRQTLGQGPEFLTYFQNEAQLEKSRLLSDRFSAERPKGSFSTLEIQRTEQGDSAMYLCASSLVGGGETEAFFGQGTRLTVV.